The subject of this entry is one T cell receptor (beta chain). This clone was detected once. Its antigen has not been determined. The record has no base qualities; no much larger clone is one base away. Participants in the prospective study were enrolled through a virtual design, were aged roughly 18 to 95 years, and lived in approximately 25 United States geographic areas. To assign participants to cohorts, the prospective study relied on clinical history that participants themselves reported in a screening survey and a study questionnaire. Mobile phlebotomists in the prospective study collected whole blood, serum and a nasopharyngeal or oropharyngeal swab from every participant. Additional blood draws and questionnaires over an approximately two-month period could optionally be provided by prospective study participants. Before DNA extraction, prospective study blood samples were shipped either frozen or at room temperature.

This sample was taken from a study of blood T cell repertoires in COVID-19 (dated by TCRdb to about 2020). Turning to the overall study: Samples covering the acute and convalescent phases of COVID-19 were provided by collaborators in the United States, Italy and Spain. Samples came from the ongoing ImmuneRACE study (first 160 participants) plus 1,254 subjects from 6 global collaborators. Deeply sampled blood TCRbeta repertoires from subjects exposed to, actively infected with, or recovered from COVID-19 were included in the dataset. The sample metadata nearly always contained a de-identified subject ID, COVID-19 status, age in years and sex. The repertoires were made available in a free public database intended to serve as a resource for research on the immune response to SARS-CoV-2. Where available, HLA class I and class II types were taken from metadata supplied by the sample provider and were not determined by assay-based typing. The material from the prospective study consisted of cDNA or gDNA derived from T cells, B-cell-depleted T cells, or PBMCs. What the work shows at the level of the full study, not this receptor alone: The amount of clinical and demographic metadata varied by source and participant and was provided uncurated.

V drops 2 bases and J drops 6 bases, leaving 10 bases in between. Including cysteine and phenylalanine, the CDR3 has 13 amino acids. Just CDR3 DNA is preserved here, 39 bases in frame from base 1. Looking up the germline V gene (reference sequence) yields CDR1 GTSNPN and CDR2 SVGIG. TCRbeta CDR3 regions were amplified from genomic DNA by means of the immunoSEQ Assay, a bias-controlled multiplex PCR. The published analysis was carried out like this. The number of nucleated cells in each sample was estimated by amplification of reference gene primers within the assay. To quantify the absolute abundance of each unique TCRbeta CDR3 rearrangement, sequence reads were collapsed and filtered. Productive Simpson clonality was computed per sample as the square root of Simpson's diversity index over productive rearrangements. TCRdb stores this immuneACCESS table with in-frame sequences only. Part of the clones is absent; in the studies checked, under half of the shortfall reflects unresolved V genes, and no reason is known for the rest. That table gives V, J and clone size, and the DNA gave D and trimming. In this sample the table shows hundreds of thousands of clones, around 90% of which occur a single time. Roughly 2% of the sample goes to the ten largest clones.

The sample was PBMCs or T cells enriched from blood (not recorded which). The TCR was taken from a woman between 40 and 55 years old with acute COVID-19. The chain is encoded by TRBV30 joined to TRBJ2-2; the best D guess is TRBD1, with 5 bases matching. The nucleotide sequence reads TGTGCCTGGAGTTTCAGGGTGGCCGGGGAGCTGTTTTTT. It codes for CAWSFRVAGELFF.